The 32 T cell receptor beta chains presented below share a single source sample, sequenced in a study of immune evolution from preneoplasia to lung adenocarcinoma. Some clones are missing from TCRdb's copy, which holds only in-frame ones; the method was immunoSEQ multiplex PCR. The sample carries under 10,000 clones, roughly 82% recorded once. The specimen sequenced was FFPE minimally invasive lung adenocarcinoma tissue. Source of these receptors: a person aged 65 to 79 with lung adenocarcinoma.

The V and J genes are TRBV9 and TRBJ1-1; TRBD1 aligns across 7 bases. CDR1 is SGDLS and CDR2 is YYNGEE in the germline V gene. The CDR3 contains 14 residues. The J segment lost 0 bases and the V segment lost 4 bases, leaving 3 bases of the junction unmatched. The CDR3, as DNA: TGTGCCAGCAGCAGGGGGCCGTTGAACACTGAAGCTTTCTTT. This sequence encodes CASSRGPLNTEAFF.

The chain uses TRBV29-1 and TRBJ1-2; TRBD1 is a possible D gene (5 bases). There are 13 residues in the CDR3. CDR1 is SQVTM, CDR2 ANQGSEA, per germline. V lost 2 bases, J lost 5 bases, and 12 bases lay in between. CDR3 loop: CSVEPGKGYGYTF. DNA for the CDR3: TGCAGCGTTGAACCAGGGAAGGGGTATGGCTACACCTTC.

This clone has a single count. Written as DNA, the CDR3 is TGCGCCAGCAGCTGGGGGGCAGATGAGCAGTTCTTC. Amino acid sequence: CASSWGADEQFF. The V gene is TRBV5-1, the J gene TRBJ2-1; tentatively, D is TRBD1 or TRBD2 (6 bases each). The CDR3 runs 12 residues. The V gene's germline CDR1 is SGHRS and CDR2 YFSETQ. Trimming took 3 bases from V and 8 from J, leaving 9 bases between them.

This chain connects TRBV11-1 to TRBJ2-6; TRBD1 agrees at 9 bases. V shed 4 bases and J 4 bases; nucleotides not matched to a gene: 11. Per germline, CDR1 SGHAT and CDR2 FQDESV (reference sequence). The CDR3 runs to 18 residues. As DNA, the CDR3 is TGTGCCAGCAGCTCCCGGGACAGGGAACAAACAGGGGCCAACGTCCTGACTTTC. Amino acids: CASSSRDREQTGANVLTF.

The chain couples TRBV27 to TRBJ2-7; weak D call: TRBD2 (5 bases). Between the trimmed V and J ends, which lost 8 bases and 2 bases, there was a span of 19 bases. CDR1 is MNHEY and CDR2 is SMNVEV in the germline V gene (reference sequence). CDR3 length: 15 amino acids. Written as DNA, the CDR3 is TGTGCCAGCCAAACGACGGGGAGACACCCCTACGAGCAGTACTTC. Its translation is CASQTTGRHPYEQYF.

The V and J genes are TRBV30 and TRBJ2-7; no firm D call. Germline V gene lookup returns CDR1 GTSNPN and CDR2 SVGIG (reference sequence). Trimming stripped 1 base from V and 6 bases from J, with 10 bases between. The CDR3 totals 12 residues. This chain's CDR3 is CAWSEEGGEQYF. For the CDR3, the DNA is TGTGCCTGGAGTGAAGAAGGCGGCGAGCAGTACTTC.

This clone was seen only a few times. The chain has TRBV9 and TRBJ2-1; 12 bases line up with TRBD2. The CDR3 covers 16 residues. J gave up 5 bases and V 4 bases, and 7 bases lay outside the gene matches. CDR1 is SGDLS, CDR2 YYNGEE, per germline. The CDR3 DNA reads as TGTGCCAGCAGCTCACGGACTAGCGGGACCCACAATGAGCAGTTCTTC. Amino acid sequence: CASSSRTSGTHNEQFF. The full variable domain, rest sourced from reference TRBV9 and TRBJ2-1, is DSGVTQTPKHLITATGQRVTLRCSPRSGDLSVYWYQQSLDQGLQFLIQYYNGEERAKGNILERFSAQQFPDLHSELNLSSLELGDSALYFCASSSRTSGTHNEQFFGPGTRLTVL.

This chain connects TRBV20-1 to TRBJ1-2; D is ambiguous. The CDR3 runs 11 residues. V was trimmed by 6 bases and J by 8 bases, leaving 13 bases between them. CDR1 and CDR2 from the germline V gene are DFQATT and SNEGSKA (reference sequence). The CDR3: CSASLGVGYTF. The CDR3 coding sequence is TGCAGTGCATCCCTTGGAGTAGGCTACACCTTC.

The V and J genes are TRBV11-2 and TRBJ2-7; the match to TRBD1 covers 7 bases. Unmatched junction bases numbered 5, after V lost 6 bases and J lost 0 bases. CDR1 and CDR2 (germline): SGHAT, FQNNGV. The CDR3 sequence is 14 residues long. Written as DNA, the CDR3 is TGTGCCAGCAGTCGGGGACAGTTCTCCTACGAGCAGTACTTC. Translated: CASSRGQFSYEQYF.

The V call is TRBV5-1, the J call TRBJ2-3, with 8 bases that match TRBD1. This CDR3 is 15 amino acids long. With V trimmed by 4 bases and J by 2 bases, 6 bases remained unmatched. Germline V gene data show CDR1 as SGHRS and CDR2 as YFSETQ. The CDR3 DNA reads TGCGCCAGCAGCAGGGGACAGGTGGACACAGATACGCAGTATTTT. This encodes CASSRGQVDTDTQYF.

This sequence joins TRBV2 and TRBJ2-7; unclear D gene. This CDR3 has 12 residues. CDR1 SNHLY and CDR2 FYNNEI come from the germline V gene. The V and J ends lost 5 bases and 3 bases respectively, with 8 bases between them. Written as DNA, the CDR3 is TGTGCCAGCAGTCTCGCGATCTACGAGCAGTACTTC. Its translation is CASSLAIYEQYF.

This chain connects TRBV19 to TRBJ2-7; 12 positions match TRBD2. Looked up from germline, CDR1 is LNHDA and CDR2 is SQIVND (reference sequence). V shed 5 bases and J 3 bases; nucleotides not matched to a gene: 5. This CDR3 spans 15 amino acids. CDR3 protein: CASSSTSGGIYEQYF. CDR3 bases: TGTGCCAGTAGTTCTACTAGCGGGGGGATCTACGAGCAGTACTTC.

CDR3 loop: CASSPRTVNYEQYF. The CDR3 coding sequence is TGTGCCAGCAGCCCCCGGACGGTGAACTACGAGCAGTACTTC. The gene calls are TRBV7-8 and TRBJ2-5; D ambiguous. The J call may be in error: the DNA end matches TRBJ2-7 better. The CDR3 runs to 14 residues. Germline-derived CDR1 and CDR2 are SGHVS and FQNEAQ.

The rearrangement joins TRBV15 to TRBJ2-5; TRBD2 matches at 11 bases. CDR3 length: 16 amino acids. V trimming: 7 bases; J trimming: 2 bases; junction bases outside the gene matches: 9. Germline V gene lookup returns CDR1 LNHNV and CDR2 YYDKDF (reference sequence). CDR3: CATKTGLAGLQETQYF. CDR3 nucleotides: TGTGCCACCAAAACCGGACTAGCGGGTCTTCAAGAGACCCAGTACTTC.

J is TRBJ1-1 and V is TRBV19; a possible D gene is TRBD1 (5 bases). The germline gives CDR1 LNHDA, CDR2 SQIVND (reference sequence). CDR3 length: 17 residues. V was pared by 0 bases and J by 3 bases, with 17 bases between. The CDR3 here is CASSIEVIPGTDTEAFF. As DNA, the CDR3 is TGTGCCAGTAGTATAGAGGTTATCCCAGGGACGGACACTGAAGCTTTCTTT.

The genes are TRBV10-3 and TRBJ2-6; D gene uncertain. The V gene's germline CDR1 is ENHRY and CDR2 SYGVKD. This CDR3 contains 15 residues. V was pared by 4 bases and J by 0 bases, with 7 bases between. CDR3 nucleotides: TGTGCCATCAGTGTTTCCAGCTCTGGGGCCAACGTCCTGACTTTC. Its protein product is CAISVSSSGANVLTF.

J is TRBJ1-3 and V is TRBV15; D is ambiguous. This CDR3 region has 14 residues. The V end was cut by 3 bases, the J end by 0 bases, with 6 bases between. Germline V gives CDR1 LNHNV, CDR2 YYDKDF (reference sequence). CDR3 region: CATSSGLSGNTIYF. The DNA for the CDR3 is TGTGCCACCAGCAGCGGCCTCTCTGGAAACACCATATATTTT.

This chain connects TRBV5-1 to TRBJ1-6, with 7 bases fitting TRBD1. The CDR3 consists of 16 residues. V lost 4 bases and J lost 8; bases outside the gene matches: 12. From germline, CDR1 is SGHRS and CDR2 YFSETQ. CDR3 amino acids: CASSDQNRGADSPLHF. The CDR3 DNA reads TGCGCCAGCAGCGACCAAAACAGGGGCGCCGATTCACCCCTCCACTTT.

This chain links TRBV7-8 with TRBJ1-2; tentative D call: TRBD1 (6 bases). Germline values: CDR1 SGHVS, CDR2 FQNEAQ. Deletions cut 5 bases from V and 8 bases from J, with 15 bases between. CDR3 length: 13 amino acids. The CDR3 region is CASSPSGVSGYTF. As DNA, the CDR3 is TGTGCCAGCAGCCCCTCAGGGGTAAGCGGCTACACCTTC.

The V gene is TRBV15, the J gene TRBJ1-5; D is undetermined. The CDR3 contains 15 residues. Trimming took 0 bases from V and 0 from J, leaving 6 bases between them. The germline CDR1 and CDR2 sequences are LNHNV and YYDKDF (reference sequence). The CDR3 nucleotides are TGTGCCACCAGCAGAGATAGAACTAGCAATCAGCCCCAGCATTTT. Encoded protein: CATSRDRTSNQPQHF.

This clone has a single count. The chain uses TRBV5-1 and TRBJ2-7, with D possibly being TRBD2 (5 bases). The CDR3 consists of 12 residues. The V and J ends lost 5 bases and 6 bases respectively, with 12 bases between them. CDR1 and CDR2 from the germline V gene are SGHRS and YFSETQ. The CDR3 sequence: CASRDAGIEQYF. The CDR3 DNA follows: TGCGCCAGCAGGGATGCCGGGATCGAGCAGTACTTC.

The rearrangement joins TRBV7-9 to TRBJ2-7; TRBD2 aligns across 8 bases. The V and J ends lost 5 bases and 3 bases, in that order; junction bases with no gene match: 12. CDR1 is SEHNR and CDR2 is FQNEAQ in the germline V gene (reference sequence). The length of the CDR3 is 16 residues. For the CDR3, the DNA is TGTGCCAGCAGCACTAAGTCTGGGACTAGTGACTACGAGCAGTACTTC. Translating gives CASSTKSGTSDYEQYF. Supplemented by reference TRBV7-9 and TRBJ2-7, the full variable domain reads DTGVSQNPRHKITKRGQNVTFRCDPISEHNRLYWYRQTLGQGPEFLTYFQNEAQLEKSRLLSDRFSAERPKGSFSTLEIQRTEQGDSAMYLCASSTKSGTSDYEQYFGPGTRLTVT.

CDR3 in amino acids: CASSSQGSRDSPLHF. CDR3 in DNA: TGTGCCAGCAGCTCCCAGGGCTCACGGGATTCACCCCTCCACTTT. The rearrangement uses TRBV7-8 and TRBJ1-6, with D tentatively TRBD1 (5 bases). Trimming removed 4 bases from V and 8 bases from J, with 15 bases in between. This CDR3 has 15 amino acids. Germline CDR1 is SGHVS and CDR2 is FQNEAQ.

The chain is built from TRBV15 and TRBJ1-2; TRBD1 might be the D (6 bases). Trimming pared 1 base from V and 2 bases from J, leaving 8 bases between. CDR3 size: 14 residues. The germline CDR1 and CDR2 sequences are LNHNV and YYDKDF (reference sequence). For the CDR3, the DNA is TGTGCCACCAGCAGAGGACAGGCGAACTATGGCTACACCTTC. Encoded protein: CATSRGQANYGYTF.

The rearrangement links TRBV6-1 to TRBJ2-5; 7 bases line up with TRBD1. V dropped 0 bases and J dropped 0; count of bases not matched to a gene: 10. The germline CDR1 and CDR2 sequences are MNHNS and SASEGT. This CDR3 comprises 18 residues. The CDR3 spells CASSEAVRGLWYQETQYF. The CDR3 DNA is TGTGCCAGCAGTGAAGCGGTGAGGGGGCTCTGGTACCAAGAGACCCAGTACTTC.

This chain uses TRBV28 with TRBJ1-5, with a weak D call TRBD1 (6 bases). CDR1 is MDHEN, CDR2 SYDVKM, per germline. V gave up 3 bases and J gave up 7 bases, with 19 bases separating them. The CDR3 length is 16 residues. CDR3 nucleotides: TGTGCCAGCAGTTTTAGGCAGGGGACCCTAGGGCAGCCCCAGCATTTT. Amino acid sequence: CASSFRQGTLGQPQHF.

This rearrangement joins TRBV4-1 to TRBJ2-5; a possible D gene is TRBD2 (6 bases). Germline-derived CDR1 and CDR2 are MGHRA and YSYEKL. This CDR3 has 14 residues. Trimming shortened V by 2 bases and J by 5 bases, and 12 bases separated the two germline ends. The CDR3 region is CASSQKLAQETQYF. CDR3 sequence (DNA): TGCGCCAGCAGCCAAAAACTAGCCCAGGAGACCCAGTACTTC.

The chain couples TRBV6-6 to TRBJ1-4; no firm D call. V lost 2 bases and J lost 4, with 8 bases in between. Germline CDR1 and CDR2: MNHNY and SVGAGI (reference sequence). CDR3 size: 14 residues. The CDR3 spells CASSYGQSNEKLFF. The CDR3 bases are TGTGCCAGCAGTTACGGTCAGAGTAATGAAAAACTGTTTTTT.

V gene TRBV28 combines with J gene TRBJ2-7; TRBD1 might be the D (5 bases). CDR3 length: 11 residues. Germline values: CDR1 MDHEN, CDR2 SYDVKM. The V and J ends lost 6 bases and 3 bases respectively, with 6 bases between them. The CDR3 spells CASRGHYEQYF. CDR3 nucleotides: TGTGCCAGCAGGGGGCACTACGAGCAGTACTTC.

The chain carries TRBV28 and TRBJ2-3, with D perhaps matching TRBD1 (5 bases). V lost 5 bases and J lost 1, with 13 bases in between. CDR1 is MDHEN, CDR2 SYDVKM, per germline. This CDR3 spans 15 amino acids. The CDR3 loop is CASSARALGTDTQYF. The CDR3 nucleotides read TGTGCCAGCAGTGCCAGGGCCCTAGGCACAGATACGCAGTATTTT.

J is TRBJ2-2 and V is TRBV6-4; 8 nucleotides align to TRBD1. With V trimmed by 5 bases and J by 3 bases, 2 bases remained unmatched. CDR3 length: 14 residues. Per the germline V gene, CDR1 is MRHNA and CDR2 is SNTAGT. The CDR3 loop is CASSPTGDTGELFF. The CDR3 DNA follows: TGTGCCAGCAGTCCGACAGGGGACACCGGGGAGCTGTTTTTT.

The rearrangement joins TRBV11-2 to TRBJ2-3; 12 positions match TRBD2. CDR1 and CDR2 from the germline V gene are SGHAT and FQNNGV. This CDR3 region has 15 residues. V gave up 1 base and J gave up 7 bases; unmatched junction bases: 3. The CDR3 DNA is TGTGCCAGCAGCTTAGCACTAGCGGGGGGAAATACGCAGTATTTT. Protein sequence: CASSLALAGGNTQYF.